These T cell receptor beta chains were read from a single sample in a study of T cells in Graves' hyperthyroidism and ophthalmopathy. TCRdb re-called the multiplex PCR reads with MiXCR, one entry per CDR3 protein. Among about 400,000 distinct CDR3 sequences listed, roughly an eighth were seen once. The sequencing input was blood. These receptors were collected from a woman aged 18-29 years with Graves' hyperthyroidism. CDR3s include the opening cysteine and the closing phenylalanine or tryptophan. Fields, in order: D gene, J gene, V gene, clone size, CDR3 protein, CDR3 DNA. The D gene is left open where the match is weak. Clone sizes are given selectively: once, few, many, or a class where the clone is expanded.

>-|TRBJ2-7|TRBV10-2|few
CASSEAAGAFEQYF
TGCGCCAGCAGTGAGGCGGCGGGTGCGTTCGAGCAGTACTTC
>TRBD2|TRBJ2-1|TRBV9|-
CASSLGLAGKSYNEQFF
TGTGCCAGCAGCCTGGGACTAGCGGGAAAATCCTACAATGAGCAGTTCTTC
>-|TRBJ2-2|TRBV11-2|many
CASSLESAGELFF
TGTGCCAGCAGCTTAGAGTCCGCCGGGGAGCTGTTTTTT
>-|TRBJ1-1|TRBV29-1|-
CSVVRALNTEAFF
TGCAGCGTTGTACGGGCGCTGAACACTGAAGCTTTCTTT
>-|TRBJ2-7|TRBV30|-
CAWAADTSYEQYF
TGTGCCTGGGCAGCGGACACTTCCTACGAGCAGTACTTC
>-|TRBJ2-5|TRBV24-1|many
CATGRDSGGFRETQYF
TGTGCCACCGGCCGGGATAGCGGTGGTTTCCGGGAGACCCAGTACTTC
>TRBD1|TRBJ1-1|TRBV27|many
CASSLFAGGPNWNTEAFF
TGTGCCAGCAGTTTATTCGCAGGGGGCCCGAATTGGAACACTGAAGCTTTCTTT
>-|TRBJ1-1|TRBV30|many
CAWTYAVGYTEAFF
TGTGCCTGGACCTACGCGGTGGGGTACACTGAAGCTTTCTTT
>-|TRBJ2-1|TRBV2|many
CASTPRDRGDEQFF
TGTGCCAGCACCCCCCGGGACCGTGGCGATGAGCAGTTCTTC
>-|TRBJ2-5|TRBV7-2|many
CASTYGGQETQYF
TGTGCCAGCACCTATGGGGGGCAAGAGACCCAGTACTTC
>TRBD1|TRBJ2-7|TRBV30|many
CAWKTGTGAYEQYF
TGTGCCTGGAAAACCGGGACAGGGGCCTACGAGCAGTACTTC
>-|TRBJ2-7|TRBV29-1|few
CSGIDKSSYEQYF
TGCAGCGGGATTGATAAGAGCTCCTACGAGCAGTACTTC
>TRBD1|TRBJ1-2|TRBV4-1|-
CASTDRGYGYTF
TGCGCCAGCACGGACAGGGGGTACGGCTACACCTTC
>TRBD2|TRBJ2-5|TRBV6-1|many
CASRGLGTSKETQYF
TGTGCCAGCAGGGGATTAGGGACTAGCAAAGAGACCCAGTACTTC
>TRBD1|TRBJ1-1|TRBV28|many
CASSQDRGLNTEAFF
TGTGCCAGCAGTCAGGACAGGGGGCTGAACACTGAAGCTTTCTTT
>-|TRBJ1-5|TRBV5-1|-
CASSLVGAGEPQHF
TGCGCCAGCAGCTTGGTTGGCGCTGGGGAGCCCCAGCATTTT
>TRBD1|TRBJ1-1|TRBV19|many
CASRRQGTNTEAFF
TGTGCCAGTAGGAGACAGGGAACGAACACTGAAGCTTTCTTT
>TRBD2|TRBJ2-1|TRBV3-1|-
CASSQVGLAEDNEQFF
TGTGCCAGCAGCCAAGTGGGACTAGCCGAAGACAATGAGCAGTTCTTC
>TRBD1|TRBJ1-5|TRBV7-3|once
CASSLQGARGHGQPQHF
TGTGCCAGCAGTTTACAGGGGGCGCGGGGGCATGGTCAGCCCCAGCATTTT
>TRBD2|TRBJ2-2|TRBV6-1|few
CASSPSGAGELFF
TGTGCCAGCAGCCCGAGCGGGGCCGGGGAGCTGTTTTTT
>-|TRBJ1-2|TRBV12-3/TRBV12-4|many
CASSPDSFYGYTF
TGTGCCAGCAGTCCGGACAGTTTCTATGGCTACACCTTC
>-|TRBJ2-7|TRBV7-9|few
CASSGVGNEQYF
TGTGCCAGCAGCGGGGTTGGCAACGAGCAGTACTTC